This TCR beta chain was recovered during a study of Ad26.COV2.S vaccination and SARS-CoV-2 variants (dated by TCRdb to the early 2020s). The study in broad terms: Donors in the vaccine arm were drawn from COV1001, a phase I-IIa trial of Ad26.COV2.S in healthy adults that was multicentre, randomized, double-blind and placebo-controlled. Ad26.COV2.S was administered intramuscularly at a dose of 5x10^10 or 1x10^11 viral particles, either as one shot or as two shots given 56 days apart. The specificity and breadth of SARS-CoV-2-reactive T cell receptors after Ad26.COV2.S vaccination were assessed by TCRbeta repertoire sequencing. Investigators remained blinded to trial group allocation during experiments and outcome assessment. Trial participants were randomized into five groups of five, in which low-dose or high-dose Ad26.COV2.S was given once or twice, or placebo was given on both occasions. The TCR-sequenced set comprised approximately 30 samples: approximately 20 Ad26.COV2.S vaccine recipients, 5 placebo recipients and 8 SARS-CoV-2 convalescent individuals.

Paper-wide results and their limitations: Vaccine and placebo recipients had similar non-spike TCR breadth, a finding consistent with the vaccine containing only spike. Substantial breadth of spike-specific CD8+ and CD4+ T cell responses was reported after vaccination. Compared with placebo recipients, Ad26.COV2.S recipients showed higher spike-specific TCR breadth (P = 0.0014). Comparing responses between vaccine doses or regimens was not something the study was powered to do. According to the authors, total T cell responses may have been underestimated by the TCR breadth and depth analyses.

A word on this clone: Its antigen specificity is not known. No much larger clone is present one base from it, and per-base qualities are unavailable.

Trimming takes 6 bases from V and 0 bases from J, and the germline ends sit 18 bases apart. CDR1 and CDR2 were assigned from the germline V gene as MDHEN and SYDVKM. Counted from cysteine to phenylalanine, this CDR3 has 16 amino acids. The only DNA kept is the CDR3, 48 bases in frame from the first base. The treatment or condition label, as the study defines it: around 19 received Ad26.COV2.S at low or high dose, single or two shots; several received placebo; per-sample allocation not given. For vaccine and placebo recipients, repertoires were sequenced using samples collected on day 63 after the first injection. Cohort 1b enrolled roughly 25 adults aged 18-55 years at a single site in Boston, USA, between 29 July and 7 August 2020. Ad26.COV2.S was a replication-incompetent adenovirus type 26 vector expressing a prefusion-stabilized SARS-CoV-2 spike protein from the original Wuhan strain. The immunoSEQ Assay was the method used to sequence TCRbeta CDR3 regions. After extraction, genomic DNA underwent amplification by bias-controlled multiplex PCR, followed by high-throughput sequencing. The authors' pipeline ran thus. To quantify the absolute abundance of every unique TCRbeta CDR3 region, sequences were collapsed and filtered. T cell fraction was estimated by normalization of TCRbeta template counts to usable DNA, with usable DNA being measured through amplification of reference genes present in all nucleated cells. Repertoire TCRs were annotated as SARS-CoV-2-specific when V gene, CDR3 amino acid sequence and J gene were exactly matched to a known reactive TCR set. The reference SARS-CoV-2 TCR set was obtained from MIRA and was filtered for enrichment in COVID-19-positive ImmuneCODE repertoires, whereby public or cross-reactive TCRs were removed. Using the MIRA antigens, annotated TCRs were further analysed by specific ORF or by position within an ORF. Depth was the summed frequency of annotated unique rearrangements, while breadth was defined as annotated unique rearrangements over total unique productive rearrangements. Two-sided Wilcoxon rank-sum tests were applied when comparing TCR breadth between groups. Sourced from immuneACCESS, this table was stored by TCRdb with only in-frame sequences that have V and J called. A share of the clones is absent; for the studies checked, an unresolved V gene accounts for under half, and the remainder has no known explanation. For V, J and clone size, that table is used; D and trimming come from the DNA. The sample table shows about 400,000 clones, and around 92% are seen once. The ten most abundant clones make up 1.5% to 2% of the sample.

The rearranged segments are TRBV28 and TRBJ2-7; possibly the D gene is TRBD1, per 6 matching bases. The sequenced sample was peripheral blood, obtained in a trial of Ad26.COV2.S vaccine versus placebo. This TCR derives from a person aged 18-60 years who received the Ad26.COV2.S COVID-19 vaccine or a placebo. The CDR3 corresponds to CASSTPSGHYSYEQYF. The DNA is TGTGCCAGCAGCACCCCCTCGGGACACTACTCCTACGAGCAGTACTTC.